Following are 4 T cell receptor beta chains from one sample sequenced in a study of T-cell reconstitution after alpha-beta-depleted transplantation in children. As it was prepared, the TCRbeta library received unique molecular identifiers. TCRdb recomputed calls from the PCR reads with MiXCR, one row per CDR3 protein. The sample lists fewer than 550,000 distinct CDR3 sequences, roughly a tenth occurring once. This specimen consisted of PBMCs, obtained before TCRalphabeta/CD19-depleted stem cell transplant. Receptor source: a child under 10 years old with inherited bone marrow failure, due to receive a stem cell transplant.

This clonotype was recorded many times. The CDR3 loop is CASSPEDRAGNQPQHF. The DNA for the CDR3 is TGTGCCAGCTCACCTGAGGACAGGGCTGGCAATCAGCCCCAGCATTTT. The chain joins TRBV18 to TRBJ1-5; 8 positions match TRBD1. With 3 bases clipped from V and 2 bases from J, the junction kept 6 bases outside the gene matches. The length of the CDR3 is 16 residues. CDR1 is KGHSH and CDR2 is LQKENI in the germline V gene.

This clonotype was detected many times. The genes are TRBV4-3 and TRBJ2-5; D is undetermined. CDR1 is LGHNA, CDR2 YSLEER, per germline. This CDR3 has 13 amino acids. The V and J ends lost 6 bases and 5 bases respectively, with 13 bases between them. The CDR3 region is CASSEGIGETQYF. The CDR3 DNA sequence: TGCGCCAGCAGTGAAGGCATAGGGGAGACCCAGTACTTC.

This clonotype was counted a few times. The chain links TRBV7-6 to TRBJ2-7; D is perhaps TRBD1 (6 bases). V was pared by 3 bases and J by 2 bases, with 23 bases between. The V gene's germline CDR1 is SGHVS and CDR2 FNYEAQ. There are 18 residues in the CDR3. CDR3 sequence (DNA): TGTGCCAGCAGCTTTCGGGACAACGGCTACCCCGTCCCCTACGAGCAGTACTTC. It yields the protein CASSFRDNGYPVPYEQYF.

This clonotype was counted ten times or more. The genes are TRBV12-3 or TRBV12-4 and TRBJ2-7; the D is unclear. V was clipped by 3 bases and J by 5 bases, with 5 bases between them. The CDR3 has 11 amino acids. CDR3: CASSFYDEQYF. The CDR3 nucleotides are TGTGCCAGCAGTTTTTACGACGAGCAGTACTTC.